The T cell receptor beta chain under discussion was sequenced for a study of blood T cells in healthy people across ages. Alongside a J-beta primer mix, a sample-barcoded 5' primer served in a second PCR lasting about 7 to 12 cycles. TCRdb reprocessed the 5' RACE reads via MiXCR and lists one record per CDR3 protein. The data show about 1.5 million distinct CDR3 sequences, roughly 43% seen once. This CDR3 is 14 amino acids long. Germline values: CDR1 SQVTM, CDR2 ANQGSEA. The V and J ends lost 8 bases and 4 bases, in that order; junction bases with no gene match: 10. The genes are TRBV29-1 and TRBJ1-2; 10 bases match TRBD1. Material: blood. The sequence was obtained from a woman between 18 and 29 years old in good health. DNA for the CDR3: TGCAGCACCGGGGGACAGGGGTATTCCTATGGCTACACCTTC. Translated: CSTGGQGYSYGYTF.